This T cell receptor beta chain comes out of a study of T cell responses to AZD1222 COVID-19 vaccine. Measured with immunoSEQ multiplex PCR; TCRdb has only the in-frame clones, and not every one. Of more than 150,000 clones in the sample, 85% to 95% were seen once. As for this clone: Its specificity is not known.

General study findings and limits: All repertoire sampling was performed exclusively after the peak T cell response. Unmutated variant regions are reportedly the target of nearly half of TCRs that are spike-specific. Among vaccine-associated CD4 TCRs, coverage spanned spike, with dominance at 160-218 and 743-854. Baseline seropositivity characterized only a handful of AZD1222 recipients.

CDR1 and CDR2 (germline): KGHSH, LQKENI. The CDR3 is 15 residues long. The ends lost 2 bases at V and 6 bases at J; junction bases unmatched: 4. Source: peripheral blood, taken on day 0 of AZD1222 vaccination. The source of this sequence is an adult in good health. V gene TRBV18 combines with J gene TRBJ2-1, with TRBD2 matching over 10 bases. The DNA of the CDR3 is TGTGCCAGCTCACCAAAGGCTAGCGGGAGCAATGAGCAGTTCTTC. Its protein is CASSPKASGSNEQFF.